Below are 21 T cell receptor beta chains sequenced from a single sample in a study of early T cells in non-severe SARS-CoV-2 infection. Using its own MiXCR run on the 5' RACE reads, TCRdb lists one record per CDR3 protein. The sample lists 29,000 or so distinct CDR3 sequences; 5% were seen once. The sample was whole blood. These receptors all come from an adult who was a healthcare worker with PCR-confirmed SARS-CoV-2 infection or an uninfected control (not recorded which).

This clonotype occurred many times. The rearrangement uses TRBV20-1 and TRBJ2-7; TRBD2 matches at 7 bases. With 3 bases clipped from V and 0 bases from J, the junction kept 2 bases outside the gene matches. The CDR3 sequence is 13 residues long. CDR1 is DFQATT, CDR2 SNEGSKA, per germline (reference sequence). CDR3 nucleotides: TGCAGTGCTAGTCTAGCGGCCTCCTACGAGCAGTACTTC. Translated, it gives CSASLAASYEQYF.

This clonotype was observed a handful of times. The genes are TRBV5-1 and TRBJ1-1; D is uncertain. Trimming stripped 0 bases from V and 1 base from J, with 13 bases between. Germline assignment: CDR1 SGHRS and CDR2 YFSETQ. This CDR3 has 16 amino acids. The CDR3 sequence is CASSLGSSIRNTEAFF. For the CDR3, the DNA is TGCGCCAGCAGCTTGGGCAGCTCAATTAGGAACACTGAAGCTTTCTTT.

This clonotype was counted ten times or more. DNA for the CDR3: TGTGCCAGCAGAACCCAGGGGGCCGGCACCGGGGAGCTGTTTTTT. This gives the protein CASRTQGAGTGELFF. The chain recombines TRBV3-1 with TRBJ2-2; 8 bases map to TRBD1. The CDR3 is made up of 15 amino acids. J gave up 4 bases and V 6 bases, and 7 bases lay outside the gene matches. CDR1 and CDR2 from the germline V gene are LGHDT and YNNKEL (reference sequence).

This chain joins TRBV25-1 and TRBJ1-6; D is uncertain. V was clipped by 2 bases and J by 7 bases, with 6 bases between them. CDR3 length: 13 residues. Germline CDR1 and CDR2: MGHDK and SYGVNS. The CDR3 reads CASSEQQNSPLHF. The CDR3 nucleotides read TGTGCCAGCAGTGAACAACAGAATTCACCCCTCCACTTT.

This clonotype occurred many times. This sequence joins TRBV21-1 and TRBJ2-3; TRBD1 reflects the table's D call only, with no check against the DNA. TRBV21-1 is reported as a pseudogene. The CDR3 runs 15 residues. As DNA, the CDR3 is TGTGCCAGCAGCAAAAGGGACAGGGGCACAGATACGCAGTATTTT. This codes for CASSKRDRGTDTQYF.

The sample holds many counts of this clonotype. V and J are TRBV2 and TRBJ1-2; D unclear. This CDR3 comprises 13 residues. The V end was cut by 7 bases, the J end by 7 bases, with 16 bases between. CDR1 SNHLY and CDR2 FYNNEI come from the germline V gene. The DNA of the CDR3 is TGTGCCAGCACACTCGATCTGCTTTCTGGCTACACCTTC. Translation gives CASTLDLLSGYTF.

This clonotype was counted at least ten times. The V gene is TRBV12-3 or TRBV12-4, the J gene TRBJ1-5, with 9 bases fitting TRBD1. J gave up 5 bases and V 4 bases, and 6 bases lay outside the gene matches. This CDR3 has 15 amino acids. The CDR3 spells CASSSVRTGDQPQHF. CDR3 coding DNA: TGTGCCAGCAGTTCGGTCCGGACAGGGGATCAGCCCCAGCATTTT.

Worth noting for this clonotype: This may be a read error, as it is one base from a much larger clone. The V and J genes are TRBV27 and TRBJ1-6; D gene ambiguous. CDR1 and CDR2 from the germline V gene are MNHEY and SMNVEV (reference sequence). This CDR3 is built from 13 residues. In DNA form, the CDR3 reads TGTACCAGCAGTTTCCCACAGAGTACGTCCCTCCACTTT. Protein: CTSSFPQSTSLHF.

This clonotype was detected only a few times. The CDR3 loop is CASSFGSGGQETQYF. Written as DNA, the CDR3 is TGCGCCAGCAGCTTCGGCAGCGGGGGCCAAGAGACCCAGTACTTC. The gene calls are TRBV5-1 and TRBJ2-5, with TRBD2 matching 8 bases. Trimming removed 2 bases from V and 1 base from J; junction bases left unmatched: 4. CDR1 is SGHRS, CDR2 YFSETQ, per germline. This CDR3 is built from 15 residues.

This clonotype was seen ten or more times. The chain recombines TRBV3-1 with TRBJ1-1; 9 positions agree with TRBD1. The V gene end was trimmed by 4 bases and the J gene end by 1 base; junction bases not matched to a gene: 7. The CDR3 loop spans 16 amino acids. CDR1 is LGHDT and CDR2 is YNNKEL in the germline V gene (reference sequence). Here the CDR3 DNA reads TGTGCCAGCAGCCGGGACAGGGCCGTTAAGAACACTGAAGCTTTCTTT. Translated: CASSRDRAVKNTEAFF.

V usage is TRBV4-1 and J usage is TRBJ1-2, with D possibly being TRBD1 (5 bases). V lost 0 bases and J 4 bases, leaving 9 bases between the germline ends. This CDR3 has 14 residues. Germline V CDR1 and CDR2: MGHRA, YSYEKL. In DNA form, the CDR3 reads TGCGCCAGCAGCCAAGAACCCGGGACCTATGGCTACACCTTC. Amino acids: CASSQEPGTYGYTF.

Many counts were recorded for this clonotype. The chain joins TRBV18 to TRBJ2-7, with D perhaps TRBD1 (6 bases). Trimming removed 0 bases at V and 3 bases at J, with 12 bases between. Per germline, CDR1 KGHSH and CDR2 LQKENI. CDR3 length: 15 residues. CDR3 in amino acids: CASSPPPTGLYEQYF. Written as DNA, the CDR3 is TGTGCCAGCTCACCACCGCCGACAGGACTCTACGAGCAGTACTTC.

This clonotype was picked up many times. The chain employs TRBV19 and TRBJ2-3; D unresolved. Deletions cut 5 bases from V and 2 bases from J, with 14 bases between. The CDR3 covers 15 residues. Germline assignment: CDR1 LNHDA and CDR2 SQIVND (reference sequence). The CDR3: CASSAVDWLTDTQYF. Here the CDR3 DNA reads TGTGCCAGTAGTGCGGTAGACTGGCTCACAGATACGCAGTATTTT.

CDR3 amino acids: CASSLHRDEQFF. The CDR3, as DNA: TGTGCCAGCAGTCTACATCGGGATGAGCAGTTCTTC. This chain uses TRBV6-1 with TRBJ2-1; D is ambiguous. Germline V lookup: CDR1 MNHNS, CDR2 SASEGT. V lost 5 bases and J 8 bases, leaving 10 bases between the germline ends. The CDR3 spans 12 residues.

This clonotype was recorded many times. This chain connects TRBV20-1 to TRBJ2-5, with 8 bases lining up with TRBD2. Germline CDR1 and CDR2: DFQATT and SNEGSKA (reference sequence). CDR3 size: 14 residues. The V segment lost 4 bases and the J segment 5 bases; nucleotides outside the gene matches: 9. The CDR3 nucleotides are TGCAGTGCTATCCCCCGGGGGGGTCGGGAGACCCAGTACTTC. Translating it yields CSAIPRGGRETQYF.

This clonotype has just a few counts. This rearrangement joins TRBV6-1 to TRBJ1-1; D ambiguous. The CDR3 has 15 residues. V lost 10 bases and J lost 6, with 24 bases in between. CDR1 is MNHNS and CDR2 is SASEGT in the germline V gene. The chain's CDR3 is CAIPGEFWPPAEAFF. CDR3 in DNA: TGTGCCATTCCCGGGGAGTTTTGGCCGCCGGCTGAAGCTTTCTTT.

For this clonotype: This clone may be a read error of a much larger clone one base away. The V gene is TRBV5-6, the J gene TRBJ1-1; D gene uncertain. Per the germline V gene, CDR1 is SGHDT and CDR2 is YYEEEE. CDR3 length: 13 residues. CDR3 sequence reads: CAGSFGPNTEAFF. The CDR3 nucleotides are TGTGCCGGCAGCTTCGGTCCGAACACTGAAGCTTTCTTT.

Ten or more counts support this clonotype. The chain couples TRBV20-1 to TRBJ2-2; no reliable D call. This CDR3 contains 13 residues. Germline V gene sequence: CDR1 DFQATT, CDR2 SNEGSKA (reference sequence). V gave up 0 bases and J gave up 4 bases, with 6 bases separating them. This CDR3 reads CSARDIPTGELFF. The CDR3 DNA reads as TGCAGTGCTAGAGATATACCCACCGGGGAGCTGTTTTTT.

The J gene is TRBJ2-2, the V gene TRBV5-1; D may match TRBD1 or TRBD2 (5 bases each). V was cut by 7 bases and J by 3 bases, with 10 bases left in between. CDR1 is SGHRS and CDR2 is YFSETQ in the germline V gene. The CDR3 has 13 amino acids. CDR3 protein: CASRDQDTGELFF. The CDR3 nucleotides are TGCGCCAGCCGGGACCAAGACACCGGGGAGCTGTTTTTT.

V and J are TRBV11-2 and TRBJ2-3, with TRBD1 matching over 9 bases. Germline CDR1 is SGHAT and CDR2 is FQNNGV. Germline trimming cut 5 bases from V and 8 bases from J; bases unmatched to any gene: 14. The CDR3 extends over 16 amino acids. The CDR3 sequence: CASSLTWDRASSTQYF. For the CDR3, the DNA is TGTGCCAGCAGCCTGACATGGGACAGGGCCTCAAGTACGCAGTATTTT.

This clonotype appeared many times. The rearrangement joins TRBV11-2 to TRBJ2-7, with D hard to call. V lost 6 bases, J lost 2 bases, and 5 bases lay in between. This CDR3 has 11 amino acids. Germline lookup yields CDR1 SGHAT and CDR2 FQNNGV. As DNA, the CDR3 is TGTGCCAGCAGAGGCGCCTACGAGCAGTACTTC. Translated: CASRGAYEQYF.